This T cell receptor (beta chain) was profiled in a study of PD-L1 blockade in urothelial cancer. Looking at the study overall: Patients commenced intravenous atezolizumab, 1,200 mg every 3 weeks, around 2014. Samples of blood were analyzed 3 weeks (second dose) and 6 weeks after treatment start. Median T cell yield per blood sample was about 150,000 cells.

Clones were read by immunoSEQ multiplex PCR, and TCRdb kept only the in-frame ones, dropping some. The sample has around 53,000 clones; over 75% are singletons. This CDR3 comprises 15 residues. V shed 6 bases and J shed 2 bases, with 14 bases lying between them. The germline V gene encodes CDR1 SNHLY and CDR2 FYNNEI. The study enrolled patients with locally advanced or metastatic urothelial carcinoma. The clonotype comes from a man aged 35 to 55 with urothelial cancer. The J gene is TRBJ1-5, the V gene TRBV2; D is undetermined. The source material was PBMCs, sampled around atezolizumab (anti-PD-L1) treatment. In DNA, the CDR3 is TGTGCCAGCAGATCGACGGAGGGAGGCAATCAGCCCCAGCATTTT. This gives the protein CASRSTEGGNQPQHF.